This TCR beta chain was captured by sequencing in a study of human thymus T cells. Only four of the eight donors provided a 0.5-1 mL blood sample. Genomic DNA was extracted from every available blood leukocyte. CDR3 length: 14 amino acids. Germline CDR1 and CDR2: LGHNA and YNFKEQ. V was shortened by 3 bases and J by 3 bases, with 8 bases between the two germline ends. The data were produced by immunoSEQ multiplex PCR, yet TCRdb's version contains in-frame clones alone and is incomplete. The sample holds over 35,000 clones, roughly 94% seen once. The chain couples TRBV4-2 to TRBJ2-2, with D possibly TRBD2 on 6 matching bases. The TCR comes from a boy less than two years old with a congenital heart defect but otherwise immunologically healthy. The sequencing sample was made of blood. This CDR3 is CASSQGGYTGELFF. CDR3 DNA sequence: TGTGCCAGCAGCCAGGGGGGTTACACCGGGGAGCTGTTTTTT.